Sequencing of this T cell receptor (beta chain) was carried out in a study of blood T cell repertoires in COVID-19. Study overall: Samples of COVID-19 (acute and convalescent) were obtained from the United States, Italy and Spain. The cDNA or gDNA used as material had been derived from T cells, B-cell-depleted T cells, or PBMCs.

Using immunoSEQ multiplex PCR, the repertoire was profiled, and TCRdb retains in-frame clones only, with some absent. Of approximately 330,000 clones detected, roughly 87% appear once; the ten largest clones hold roughly 8.9%. Per germline, CDR1 LNHDA and CDR2 SQIVND (reference sequence). The CDR3 has 14 residues. After removal of 3 bases from V and 6 bases from J, the junction contained 7 bases not matched to a gene. V and J are TRBV19 and TRBJ2-7; 8 nucleotides line up with TRBD1. The sample taken for sequencing was peripheral blood. This receptor was taken from a man aged 30 to 39 with COVID-19, enrolled during active disease. CDR3 bases: TGTGCCAGTAGTATCCGGACAGGGTACGGCGAGCAGTACTTC. This codes for CASSIRTGYGEQYF.